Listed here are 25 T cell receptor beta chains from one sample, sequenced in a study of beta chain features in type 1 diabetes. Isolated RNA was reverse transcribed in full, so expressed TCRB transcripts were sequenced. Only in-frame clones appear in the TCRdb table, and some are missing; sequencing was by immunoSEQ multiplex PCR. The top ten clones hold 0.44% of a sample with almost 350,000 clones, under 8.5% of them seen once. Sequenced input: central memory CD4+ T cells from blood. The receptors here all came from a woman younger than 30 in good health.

This chain's CDR3 is CASSVVGQGTQPVAKNIQYF. The CDR3 DNA is TGTGCCAGCAGCGTAGTGGGACAGGGGACGCAACCAGTAGCCAAAAACATTCAGTACTTC. The chain carries TRBV9 and TRBJ2-4, with 10 positions matching TRBD1. The CDR3 runs to 20 residues. The germline V gene has CDR1 SGDLS and CDR2 YYNGEE. J lost 0 bases, V lost 0 bases, and 12 bases had no gene match.

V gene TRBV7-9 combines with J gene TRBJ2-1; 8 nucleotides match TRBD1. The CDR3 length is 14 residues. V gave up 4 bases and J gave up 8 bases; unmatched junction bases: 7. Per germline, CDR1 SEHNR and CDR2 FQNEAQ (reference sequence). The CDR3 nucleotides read TGTGCCAGCAGCTGGACAGGGTTCTCCGATGAGCAGTTCTTC. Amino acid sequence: CASSWTGFSDEQFF.

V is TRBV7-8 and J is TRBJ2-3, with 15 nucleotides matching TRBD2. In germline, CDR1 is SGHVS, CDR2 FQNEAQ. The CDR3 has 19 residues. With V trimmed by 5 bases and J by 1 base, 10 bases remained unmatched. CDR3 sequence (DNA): TGTGCCAGCAGCCGCCGGACTAGCGGGGGGGGGCGCGGCACAGATACGCAGTATTTT. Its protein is CASSRRTSGGGRGTDTQYF. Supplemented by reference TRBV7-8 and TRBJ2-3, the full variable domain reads GAGVSQSPRYKVAKRGQDVALRCDPISGHVSLFWYQQALGQGPEFLTYFQNEAQLDKSGLPSDRFFAERPEGSVSTLKIQRTQQEDSAVYLCASSRRTSGGGRGTDTQYFGPGTRLTVL.

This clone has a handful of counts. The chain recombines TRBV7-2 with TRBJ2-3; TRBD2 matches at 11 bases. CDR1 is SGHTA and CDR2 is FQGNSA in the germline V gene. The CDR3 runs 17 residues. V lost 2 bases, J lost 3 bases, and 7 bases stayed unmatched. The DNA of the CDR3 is TGTGCCAGCAGCTTATACGGTAGCGGGAGGGTTACAGATACGCAGTATTTT. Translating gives CASSLYGSGRVTDTQYF.

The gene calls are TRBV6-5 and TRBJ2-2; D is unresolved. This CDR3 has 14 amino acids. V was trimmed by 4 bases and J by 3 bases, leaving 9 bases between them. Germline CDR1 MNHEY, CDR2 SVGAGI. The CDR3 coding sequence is TGTGCCAGCAGTTTGCAAGGTCACACCGGGGAGCTGTTTTTT. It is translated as CASSLQGHTGELFF.

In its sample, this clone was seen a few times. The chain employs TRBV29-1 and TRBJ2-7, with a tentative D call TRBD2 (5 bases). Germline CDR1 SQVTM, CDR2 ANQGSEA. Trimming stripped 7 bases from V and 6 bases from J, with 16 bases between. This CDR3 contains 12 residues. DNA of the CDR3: TGCAGCGGTAGCGCCGGTTATGGCGAGCAGTACTTC. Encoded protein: CSGSAGYGEQYF.

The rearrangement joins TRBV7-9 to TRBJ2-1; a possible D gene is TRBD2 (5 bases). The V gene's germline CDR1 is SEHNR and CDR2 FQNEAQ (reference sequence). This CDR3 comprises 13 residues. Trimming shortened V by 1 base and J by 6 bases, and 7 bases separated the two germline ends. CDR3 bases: TGTGCCAGCAGCTTAGTGGCGGGCAATGAGCAGTTCTTC. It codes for CASSLVAGNEQFF.

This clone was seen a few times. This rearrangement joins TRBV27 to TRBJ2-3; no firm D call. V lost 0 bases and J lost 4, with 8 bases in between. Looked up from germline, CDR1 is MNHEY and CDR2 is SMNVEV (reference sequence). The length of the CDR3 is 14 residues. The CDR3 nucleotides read TGTGCCAGCAGTTTATCGTGGCCTGCAGATACGCAGTATTTT. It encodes CASSLSWPADTQYF.

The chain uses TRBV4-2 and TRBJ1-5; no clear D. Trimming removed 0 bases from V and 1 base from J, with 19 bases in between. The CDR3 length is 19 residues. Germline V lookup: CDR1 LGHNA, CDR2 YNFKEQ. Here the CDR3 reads CASSQESPYSAPSNQPQHF. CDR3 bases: TGTGCCAGCAGCCAAGAATCTCCCTACAGCGCCCCGAGCAATCAGCCCCAGCATTTT.

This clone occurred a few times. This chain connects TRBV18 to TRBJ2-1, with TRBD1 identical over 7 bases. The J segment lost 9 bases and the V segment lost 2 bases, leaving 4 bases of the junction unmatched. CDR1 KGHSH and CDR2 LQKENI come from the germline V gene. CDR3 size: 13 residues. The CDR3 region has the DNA TGTGCCAGCTCACCAGGACAGGCCCCTGAGCAGTTCTTC. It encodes CASSPGQAPEQFF.

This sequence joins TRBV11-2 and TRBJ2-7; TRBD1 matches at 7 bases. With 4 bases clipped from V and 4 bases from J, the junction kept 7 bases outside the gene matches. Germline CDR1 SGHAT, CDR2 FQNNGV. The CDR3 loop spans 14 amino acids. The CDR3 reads CASSSSTGSYEQYF. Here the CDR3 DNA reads TGTGCCAGCAGCTCATCGACAGGGTCTTACGAGCAGTACTTC.

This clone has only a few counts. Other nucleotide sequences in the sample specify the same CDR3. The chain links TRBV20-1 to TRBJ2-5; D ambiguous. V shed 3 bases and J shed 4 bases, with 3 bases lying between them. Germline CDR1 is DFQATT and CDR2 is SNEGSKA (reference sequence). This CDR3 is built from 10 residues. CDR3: CSASSETQYF. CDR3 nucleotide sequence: TGCAGTGCTAGTTCAGAGACCCAGTACTTC.

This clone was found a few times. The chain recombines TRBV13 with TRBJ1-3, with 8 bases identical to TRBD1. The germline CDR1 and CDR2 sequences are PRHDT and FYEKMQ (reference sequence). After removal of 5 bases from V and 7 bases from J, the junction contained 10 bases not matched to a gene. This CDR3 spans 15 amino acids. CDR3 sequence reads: CASSPLWTGKNTIYF. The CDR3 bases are TGTGCCAGCAGCCCCCTCTGGACAGGGAAGAACACCATATATTTT.

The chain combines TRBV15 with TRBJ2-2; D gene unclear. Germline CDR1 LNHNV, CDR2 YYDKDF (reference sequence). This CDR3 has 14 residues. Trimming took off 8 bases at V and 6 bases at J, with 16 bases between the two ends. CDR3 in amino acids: CATRTPLEAGELFF. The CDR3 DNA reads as TGTGCCACCCGGACCCCCTTAGAGGCCGGGGAGCTGTTTTTT.

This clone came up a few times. DNA for the CDR3: TGTGCCAGCAGTTACTCGGGCGCGCGCTCCTACGAGCAGTACTTC. This sequence encodes CASSYSGARSYEQYF. The chain joins TRBV6-5 to TRBJ2-7; D not certain. Per germline, CDR1 MNHEY and CDR2 SVGAGI. Trimming stripped 0 bases from V and 0 bases from J, with 9 bases between. CDR3 length: 15 amino acids.

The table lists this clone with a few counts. The CDR3 is CASSLGTSGSRGTGELFF. Written as DNA, the CDR3 is TGTGCCAGCAGCTTAGGGACTAGCGGGAGCCGTGGCACCGGGGAGCTGTTTTTT. J is TRBJ2-2 and V is TRBV5-4; TRBD2 agrees at 14 bases. The CDR3 is made up of 18 amino acids. The V segment lost 2 bases and the J segment 4 bases; nucleotides outside the gene matches: 7. Germline CDR1 and CDR2: SGHNT and YYREEE (reference sequence).

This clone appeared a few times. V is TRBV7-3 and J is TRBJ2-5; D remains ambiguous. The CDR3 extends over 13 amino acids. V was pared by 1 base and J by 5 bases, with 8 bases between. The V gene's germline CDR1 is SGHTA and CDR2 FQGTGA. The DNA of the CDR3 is TGTGCCAGCAGCTTAAGACAATCGGAGACCCAGTACTTC. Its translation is CASSLRQSETQYF.

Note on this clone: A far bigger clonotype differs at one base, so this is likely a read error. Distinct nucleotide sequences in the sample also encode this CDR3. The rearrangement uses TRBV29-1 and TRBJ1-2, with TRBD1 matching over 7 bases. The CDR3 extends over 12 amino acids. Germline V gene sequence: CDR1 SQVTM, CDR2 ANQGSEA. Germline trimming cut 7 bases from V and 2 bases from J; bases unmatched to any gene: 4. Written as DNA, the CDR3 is TGCAGCGGTGGGGGACAGAACTATGGCTACACCTTC. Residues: CSGGGQNYGYTF.

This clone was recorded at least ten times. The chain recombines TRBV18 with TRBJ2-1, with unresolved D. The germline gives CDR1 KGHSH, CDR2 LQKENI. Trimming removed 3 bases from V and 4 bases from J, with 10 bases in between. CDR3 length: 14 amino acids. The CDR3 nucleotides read TGTGCCAGCTCACCTAGGACGGATTACAATGAGCAGTTCTTC. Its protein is CASSPRTDYNEQFF.

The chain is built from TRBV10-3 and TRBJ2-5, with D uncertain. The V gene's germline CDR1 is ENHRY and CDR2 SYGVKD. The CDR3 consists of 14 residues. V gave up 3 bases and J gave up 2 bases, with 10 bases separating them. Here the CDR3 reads CAISEGVRQETQYF. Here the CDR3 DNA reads TGTGCCATCAGTGAAGGAGTCAGACAAGAGACCCAGTACTTC.

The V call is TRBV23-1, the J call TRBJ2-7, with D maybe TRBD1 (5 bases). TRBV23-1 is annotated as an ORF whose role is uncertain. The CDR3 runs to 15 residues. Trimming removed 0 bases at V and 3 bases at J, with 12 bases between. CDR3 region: CASSQSWPRGYEQYF. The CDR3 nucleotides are TGCGCCAGCAGTCAATCTTGGCCTAGGGGCTACGAGCAGTACTTC.

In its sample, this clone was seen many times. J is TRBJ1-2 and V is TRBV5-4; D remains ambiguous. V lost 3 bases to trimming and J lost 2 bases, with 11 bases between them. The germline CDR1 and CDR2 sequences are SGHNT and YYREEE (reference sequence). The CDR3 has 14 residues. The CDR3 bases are TGTGCCAGCAGCTCCAACTCCGCCAACTATGGCTACACCTTC. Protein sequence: CASSSNSANYGYTF.

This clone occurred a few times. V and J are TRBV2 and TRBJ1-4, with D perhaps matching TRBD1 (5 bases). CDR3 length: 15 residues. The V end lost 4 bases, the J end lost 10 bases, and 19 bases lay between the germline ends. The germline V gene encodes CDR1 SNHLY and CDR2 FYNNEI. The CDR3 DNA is TGTGCCAGCAGTGCATACGGGGCCAACTTTCTAAAACTGTTTTTT. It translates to CASSAYGANFLKLFF. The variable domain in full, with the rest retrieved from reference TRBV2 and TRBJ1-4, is EPEVTQTPSHQVTQMGQEVILRCVPISNHLYFYWYRQILGQKVEFLVSFYNNEISEKSEIFDDQFSVERPDGSNFTLKIRSTKLEDSAMYFCASSAYGANFLKLFFGSGTQLSVL.

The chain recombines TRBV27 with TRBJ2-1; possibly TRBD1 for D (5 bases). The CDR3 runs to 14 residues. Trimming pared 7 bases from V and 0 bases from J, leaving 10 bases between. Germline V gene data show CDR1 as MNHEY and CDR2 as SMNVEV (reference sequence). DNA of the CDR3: TGTGCCAGCAAACAGGCCAGCTCCTACAATGAGCAGTTCTTC. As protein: CASKQASSYNEQFF.

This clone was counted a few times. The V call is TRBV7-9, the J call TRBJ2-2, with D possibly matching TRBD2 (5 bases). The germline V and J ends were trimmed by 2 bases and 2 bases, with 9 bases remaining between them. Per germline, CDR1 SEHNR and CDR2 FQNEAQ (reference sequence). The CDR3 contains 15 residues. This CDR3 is CASSLWEINTGELFF. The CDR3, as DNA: TGTGCCAGCAGCTTATGGGAGATAAACACCGGGGAGCTGTTTTTT.